What follows are 10 T cell receptor beta chains derived from one specimen sequenced in a study of shared clonotypes between healthy human individuals. The data were produced by immunoSEQ multiplex PCR, yet TCRdb's version contains in-frame clones alone and is incomplete. The data contain fewer than 550,000 clones, 75% to 80% of them singletons. What was sequenced was PBMCs. These TCRs come from a woman aged 40-49 years in good health. Some clones in this sample may be carry-over from other donors' samples.

J is TRBJ2-1 and V is TRBV7-6; 9 nucleotides align to TRBD2. V was pared by 1 base and J by 9 bases, with 10 bases of the junction left unmatched. CDR1 SGHVS and CDR2 FNYEAQ come from the germline V gene. CDR3 length: 16 amino acids. CDR3: CASSLGRAGGRIEQFF. For the CDR3, the DNA is TGTGCCAGCAGCTTAGGTCGGGCGGGAGGGCGGATTGAGCAGTTCTTC. Drawing the rest from reference TRBV7-6 and TRBJ2-1, the complete variable domain is GAGVSQSPRYKVTKRGQDVALRCDPISGHVSLYWYRQALGQGPEFLTYFNYEAQQDKSGLPNDRFSAERPEGSISTLTIQRTEQRDSAMYRCASSLGRAGGRIEQFFGPGTRLTVL.

The gene calls are TRBV6-6 and TRBJ1-5, with 7 bases matching TRBD1. The CDR3 sequence is 15 residues long. CDR1 is MNHNY and CDR2 is SVGAGI in the germline V gene (reference sequence). V shed 5 bases, J shed 0 bases, and the junction held 4 bases outside the gene matches. The CDR3 sequence is CASSPRQGSNQPQHF. The CDR3 DNA reads as TGTGCCAGCAGTCCTAGACAGGGTAGCAATCAGCCCCAGCATTTT.

This clone has a handful of counts. This chain connects TRBV4-1 to TRBJ1-1; D gene unclear. V lost 4 bases, J lost 1 base, and 13 bases lay in between. Germline CDR1 reads MGHRA; CDR2 reads YSYEKL. The CDR3 sequence is 15 residues long. The DNA for the CDR3 is TGCGCCAGCAGCCGGATCGGATGGGGGAACACTGAAGCTTTCTTT. Translation: CASSRIGWGNTEAFF.

The V call is TRBV5-1, the J call TRBJ1-4, with a possible D match to TRBD1 (5 bases). CDR1 SGHRS and CDR2 YFSETQ come from the germline V gene. V lost 2 bases and J lost 14, with 13 bases in between. This CDR3 comprises 12 residues. CDR3 sequence: CASSLPGPGLFF. The CDR3 DNA reads TGCGCCAGCAGCTTACCGGGACCAGGGCTGTTTTTT.

This clone is a singleton in its sample. V usage is TRBV4-3 and J usage is TRBJ2-1; TRBD1 is a possible D gene (6 bases). CDR3 length: 14 amino acids. Germline loops: CDR1 LGHNA, CDR2 YSLEER. Trimming took off 0 bases at V and 9 bases at J, with 12 bases between the two ends. CDR3 sequence reads: CASSQDWDKGEQFF. CDR3 coding DNA: TGCGCCAGCAGCCAAGATTGGGACAAAGGTGAGCAGTTCTTC.

V is TRBV9 and J is TRBJ1-1; D remains unclear. From germline, CDR1 is SGDLS and CDR2 YYNGEE. The germline V and J ends were trimmed by 6 bases and 5 bases, with 17 bases remaining between them. The CDR3 loop spans 14 amino acids. The CDR3 DNA reads TGTGCCAGCAACGAGTCCCCAGAGGAGACTGAAGCTTTCTTT. This sequence encodes CASNESPEETEAFF.

The J gene is TRBJ2-7, the V gene TRBV19; perhaps TRBD1 as D (6 bases). The V and J ends lost 3 bases and 4 bases respectively, with 10 bases between them. Looked up from germline, CDR1 is LNHDA and CDR2 is SQIVND (reference sequence). The CDR3 has 13 residues. DNA for the CDR3: TGTGCCAGTAGTATGAGGGGGTGGTACGAGCAGTACTTC. Its protein is CASSMRGWYEQYF.

In its sample, this clone was seen a few times. Other DNA sequences from this sample encode an identical CDR3 as well. The chain has TRBV18 and TRBJ2-7; TRBD2 matches 9 bases. The V and J ends lost 3 bases and 3 bases, in that order; junction bases with no gene match: 3. Per the germline V gene, CDR1 is KGHSH and CDR2 is LQKENI. The CDR3 runs 14 residues. The chain's CDR3 is CASSPGLANYEQYF. The CDR3 DNA reads as TGTGCCAGCTCACCGGGACTAGCAAACTACGAGCAGTACTTC.

The V and J genes are TRBV2 and TRBJ2-2, with TRBD2 identical over 11 bases. V lost 8 bases and J lost 8; bases outside the gene matches: 13. The germline CDR1 and CDR2 sequences are SNHLY and FYNNEI. This CDR3 is built from 16 residues. CDR3 bases: TGTGCCAGCGGCTCGGGACTAGCGGAGCGGGAGGGGGAGCTGTTTTTT. This translates into CASGSGLAEREGELFF.

The V gene is TRBV6-1, the J gene TRBJ1-1; 7 positions match TRBD1. Germline CDR1 is MNHNS and CDR2 is SASEGT. V trimming: 6 bases; J trimming: 0 bases; junction bases outside the gene matches: 4. The CDR3 covers 14 residues. This chain's CDR3 is CASSVRGVNTEAFF. CDR3 nucleotide sequence: TGTGCCAGCAGCGTCAGGGGGGTGAACACTGAAGCTTTCTTT.